Described below is a single T cell receptor (beta chain) sequence and its context. A Seattle source enrolled patients during active infection and followed them longitudinally. This CDR3 has 16 amino acids. The germline CDR1 and CDR2 sequences are MNHEY and SVGAGI. V gave up 0 bases and J gave up 1 base, with 9 bases separating them. The assay was immunoSEQ multiplex PCR, and TCRdb's table has in-frame clones only and misses some. The sample holds roughly 260,000 clones; 80% to 95% are singletons and the top ten take under 3%. This sample stems from a study of blood T cell repertoires in COVID-19. The V call is TRBV6-5, the J call TRBJ2-2; D call uncertain. The receptor's source is a person aged 18-30 years with COVID-19, enrolled during active disease. The sequenced sample was peripheral blood. Written as DNA, the CDR3 is TGTGCCAGCAGTTACTCTTTCGGCGGGAACACCGGGGAGCTGTTTTTT. The encoded protein is CASSYSFGGNTGELFF.